The rows below give T cell receptor beta chains drawn from one sample of a study of T cells in Graves' hyperthyroidism and ophthalmopathy. MiXCR, applied by TCRdb to the multiplex PCR reads, yields one record per CDR3 protein. The table has approximately 430,000 distinct CDR3 sequences, approximately 15% seen once. The source material was blood. The receptors shown here come from a woman between 18 and 29 years old with Graves' hyperthyroidism. Both conserved end residues are part of each CDR3.

>TRBV20-1|TRBJ2-3
CSARDGTYGTDTQYF
>TRBV19|TRBJ2-7
CASRRRGANYEQYF
>TRBV5-1|TRBJ2-3
CASSVTSGKADTQYF
>TRBV24-1|TRBJ1-1
CATSDWDNTEAFF
>TRBV6-6|TRBJ1-3
CASSYLGPNSGNTIYF
>TRBV12-3/TRBV12-4|TRBJ1-6
CASRQGQSNSPLHF
>TRBV6-1|TRBJ2-7
CASRGFGSSYEQYF
>TRBV5-5|TRBJ1-2
CASSPGRNYYGYTF
>TRBV24-1|TRBJ2-3
CATSDTASGPYRDTQYF
>TRBV20-1|TRBJ1-2
CSAPRQGGNYGYTF
>TRBV2|TRBJ1-1
CASAPGVVNTEAFF
>TRBV7-8|TRBJ2-5
CASSYGGTSGQETQYF
>TRBV20-1|TRBJ1-4
CSASPGPNLAFEKLFF
>TRBV6-2/TRBV6-3|TRBJ2-1
CASTNLAGGTYNEQFF
>TRBV7-9|TRBJ1-4
CASSLTTDPRLGKLFF
>TRBV7-9|TRBJ2-3
CASSLDRRRTDTQYF
>TRBV2|TRBJ1-1
CASTEDAAPEAFF
>TRBV24-1|TRBJ1-2
CATSSSREGGYTF
>TRBV7-2|TRBJ2-5
CASSLVLGGWDRRSRETQYF
>TRBV5-6|TRBJ2-7
CASSLYSRAYEQYF
>TRBV20-1|TRBJ2-7
CSARDLLRERREQYF
>TRBV30|TRBJ1-1
CAWSSGTQAFF
>TRBV7-9|TRBJ2-7
CASSYPGTGSYEQYF
>TRBV5-1|TRBJ1-1
CAGSLTRALNTEAFF
>TRBV28|TRBJ2-4
CASSLWWDRDKNIQYF
>TRBV18|TRBJ2-7
CASSPQGTVLEQYF
>TRBV12-3/TRBV12-4|TRBJ2-1
CASSQSGGRYNEQFF
>TRBV28|TRBJ1-3
CASRSMGGDLTGNTIYF
>TRBV7-2|TRBJ2-1
CASSLAAGGLDEQFF
>TRBV11-3|TRBJ2-1
CASSLVAGPQGEQFF
>TRBV27|TRBJ1-2
CASSFQDNYGYTF
>TRBV16|TRBJ1-1
CASSPTRDPRGTEAFF
>TRBV28|TRBJ1-5
CASSLDATGGSQHF
>TRBV7-3|TRBJ2-7
CASSSTDGDSEQYF
>TRBV7-9|TRBJ2-7
CASSLGSGGSGEQYF
>TRBV2|TRBJ1-4
CASRLSGDKSEKLFF